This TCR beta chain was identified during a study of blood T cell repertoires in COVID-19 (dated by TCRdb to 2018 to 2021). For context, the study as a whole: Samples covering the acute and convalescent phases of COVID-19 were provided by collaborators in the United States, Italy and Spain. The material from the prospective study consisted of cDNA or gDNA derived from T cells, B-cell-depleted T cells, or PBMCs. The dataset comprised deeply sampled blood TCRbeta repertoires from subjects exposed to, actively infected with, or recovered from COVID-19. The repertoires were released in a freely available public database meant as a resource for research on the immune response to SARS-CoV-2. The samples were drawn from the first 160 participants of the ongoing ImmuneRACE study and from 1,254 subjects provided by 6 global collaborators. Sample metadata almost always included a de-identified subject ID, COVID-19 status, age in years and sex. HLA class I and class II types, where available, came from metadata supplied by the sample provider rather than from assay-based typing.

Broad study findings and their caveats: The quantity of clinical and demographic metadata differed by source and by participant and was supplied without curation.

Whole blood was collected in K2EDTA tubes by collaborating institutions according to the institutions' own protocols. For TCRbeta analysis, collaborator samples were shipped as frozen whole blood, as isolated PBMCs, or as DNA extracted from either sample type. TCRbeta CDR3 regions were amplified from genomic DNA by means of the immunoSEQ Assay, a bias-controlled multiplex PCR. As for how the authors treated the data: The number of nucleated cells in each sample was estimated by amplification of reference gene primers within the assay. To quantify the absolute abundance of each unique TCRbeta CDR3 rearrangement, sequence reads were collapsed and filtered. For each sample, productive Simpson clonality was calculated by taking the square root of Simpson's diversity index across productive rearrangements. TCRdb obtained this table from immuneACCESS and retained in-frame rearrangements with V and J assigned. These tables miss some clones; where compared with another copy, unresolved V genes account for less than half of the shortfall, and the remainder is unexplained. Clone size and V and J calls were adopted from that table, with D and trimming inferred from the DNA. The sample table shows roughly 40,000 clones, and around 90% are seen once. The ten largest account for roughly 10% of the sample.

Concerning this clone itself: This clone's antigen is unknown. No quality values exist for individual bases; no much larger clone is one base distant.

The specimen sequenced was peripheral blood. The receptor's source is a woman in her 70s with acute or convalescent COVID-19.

CDR3 protein: CASSLSAGSDTQYF. In nucleotides, the sequence is TGTGCCAGCAGTTTATCAGCGGGATCTGATACGCAGTATTTT. The chain joins TRBV27 to TRBJ2-3, with 7 junctional bases fitting TRBD2. The CDR3 measures 14 amino acids from cysteine to phenylalanine. The sequence is cut down to CDR3 DNA, 42 bases in frame from base 1. CDR1 MNHEY and CDR2 SMNVEV are derived from the germline V gene (reference sequence). V lost 0 bases and J lost 6 bases, and the count of bases not matched to a germline gene is 3.